This section outlines one T cell receptor beta chain sequence together with its context. Its antigen remains unknown. The same CDR3 is also encoded by other DNA sequences in this sample. Germline V CDR1 and CDR2: SQVTM, ANQGSEA. V lost 4 bases and J 1 base, leaving 5 bases between the germline ends. The CDR3 loop spans 11 amino acids. The sample belongs to a study of shared clonotypes between healthy human individuals. In the study overall: The cohort comprised a couple of women and a few men. Their ages spanned 18 to 49 years. Study-level points and caveats: Larger estimated richness was generally seen in naive subsets than in memory subsets.

All participating donors were Caucasian adults from Nashville, Tennessee. Clones were sequenced by immunoSEQ multiplex PCR, and TCRdb holds only the in-frame ones, with some missing. The sample yields millions of clones, roughly 92% seen once. The chain couples TRBV29-1 to TRBJ2-7; D possibly corresponds to TRBD1 (5 bases). This clonotype was obtained from a man between 18 and 29 years old in good health. Sequences were obtained from naive CD4+ T cells sorted from blood. Indicated subset: CD45RA+ positively selected. The CDR3 sequence is CSVAGSYEQYF. Written as DNA, the CDR3 is TGCAGCGTTGCAGGGTCCTACGAGCAGTACTTC.